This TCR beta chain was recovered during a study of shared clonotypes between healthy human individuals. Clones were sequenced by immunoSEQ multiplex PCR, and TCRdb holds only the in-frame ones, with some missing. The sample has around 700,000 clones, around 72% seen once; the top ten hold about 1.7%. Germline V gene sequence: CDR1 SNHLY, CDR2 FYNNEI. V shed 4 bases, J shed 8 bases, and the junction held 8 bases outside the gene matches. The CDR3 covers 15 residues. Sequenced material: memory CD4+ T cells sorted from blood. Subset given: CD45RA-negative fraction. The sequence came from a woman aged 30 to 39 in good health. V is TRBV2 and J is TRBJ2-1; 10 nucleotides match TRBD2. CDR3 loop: CASSVLAGGRDEQFF. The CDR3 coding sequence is TGTGCCAGCAGTGTTTTAGCGGGAGGTCGCGATGAGCAGTTCTTC. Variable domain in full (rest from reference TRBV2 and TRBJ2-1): EPEVTQTPSHQVTQMGQEVILRCVPISNHLYFYWYRQILGQKVEFLVSFYNNEISEKSEIFDDQFSVERPDGSNFTLKIRSTKLEDSAMYFCASSVLAGGRDEQFFGPGTRLTVL.